These T cell receptor beta chains were read from a single sample in a study of PD-L1 blockade in urothelial cancer. Using immunoSEQ multiplex PCR, the repertoire was profiled, and TCRdb retains in-frame clones only, with some absent. The sample includes about 43,000 clones, 70% to 90% of them seen just once. This material consisted of PBMCs, taken around atezolizumab (anti-PD-L1) treatment. The receptors stem from a man in his 60s with urothelial cancer. Both conserved end residues are part of each CDR3. D genes are given only for firm matches. The listing skips clone size in some rows; elsewhere it reads once, few, many or a size class.

13,NA,TRBJ1-2,NA,TRBV10-1,TGCGCCAGCAGTGAGACAGGGAGCTATGGCTACACCTTC,CASSETGSYGYTF
14,NA,TRBJ2-3,TRBD1,TRBV5-1,TGCGCCAGCAGCTACGGACAGGGGACAGATACGCAGTATTTT,CASSYGQGTDTQYF
14,NA,TRBJ1-2,NA,TRBV28,TGTGCCAGCAGTTTACTAGGGGATCACTATGGCTACACCTTC,CASSLLGDHYGYTF
15,NA,TRBJ2-1,NA,TRBV6-1,TGTGCCAGCAGAACACTTACAGGGTTTGGCAATGAGCAGTTCTTC,CASRTLTGFGNEQFF
14,NA,TRBJ1-2,TRBD1,TRBV4-3,TGCGCCAGCAGCCCCCGCACAGGGGGAGATGGCTACACCTTC,CASSPRTGGDGYTF
14,NA,TRBJ2-1,TRBD1,TRBV14,TGTGCCAGCAGCCCCCGGAGGACAGGGTATGAGCAGTTCTTC,CASSPRRTGYEQFF
14,NA,TRBJ2-3,NA,TRBV5-1,TGCGCCAGCAGCTTGGATATGAGGGGGGATACGCAGTATTTT,CASSLDMRGDTQYF
15,NA,TRBJ2-7,NA,TRBV28,TGTGCCAGCAGTTTACCTGTCAGGGTATTGGGCGAGCAGTACTTC,CASSLPVRVLGEQYF
14,NA,TRBJ2-7,TRBD1,TRBV27,TGTGCCAGCAGGTCCGGGACAGCTTCCTACGAGCAGTACTTC,CASRSGTASYEQYF
13,once,TRBJ2-3,NA,TRBV9,TGTGCCAGCAGCGTAGGACAGGCGGATACGCAGTATTTT,CASSVGQADTQYF
14,NA,TRBJ2-7,TRBD1,TRBV30,TGTGCCTGGAGTAGGGGGACAGGGTCCCACGAGCAGTACTTC,CAWSRGTGSHEQYF
13,NA,TRBJ1-6,TRBD1,TRBV4-2,TGTGCCAGCAGCTTCAGGGGGGATTCACCCCTCCACTTT,CASSFRGDSPLHF
15,NA,TRBJ2-7,NA,TRBV28,TGTGCCAGCAGTTTAGTTTCAGGCCCAGACCACGAGCAGTACTTC,CASSLVSGPDHEQYF
14,NA,TRBJ2-7,NA,TRBV6-6,TGTGCCAGCAGTTACTCGGACAACTCCTACGAGCAGTACTTC,CASSYSDNSYEQYF
13,NA,TRBJ2-5,TRBD1,TRBV28,TGTGCCAGCAGTCGACAGGGGGAAGGGACCCAGTACTTC,CASSRQGEGTQYF
14,few,TRBJ2-2,NA,TRBV6-5,TGTGCCAGCAGTTATAGCAGAGACACCGGGGAGCTGTTTTTT,CASSYSRDTGELFF
16,NA,TRBJ1-4,TRBD1,TRBV19,TGTGCCAGTAGAAGTGACAGGGGAGCAACTAATGAAAAACTGTTTTTT,CASRSDRGATNEKLFF
14,NA,TRBJ2-7,NA,TRBV7-2,TGTGCCAGCAGCTTTTCCAAAGCAAACTACGAGCAGTACTTC,CASSFSKANYEQYF
14,few,TRBJ2-7,NA,TRBV28,TGTGCCAGCAGCCTACGAGGGAGCGGGTACGAGCAGTACTTC,CASSLRGSGYEQYF
15,NA,TRBJ2-5,TRBD2,TRBV6-5,TGTGCCAGCAGTTCTCTAGCGGGAGGCCAGGGGACCCAGTACTTC,CASSSLAGGQGTQYF
15,NA,TRBJ2-5,TRBD2,TRBV7-9,TGTGCCAGCAGCCTAAGAGTAGCGGGAACGGAGACCCAGTACTTC,CASSLRVAGTETQYF